The T cell receptor beta chain described here comes from a study of T-cell memory formation after mild COVID-19. Background on the study: The TCR clusters were mostly specific to one donor. Findings of the study overall: SARS-CoV-2 specificity was not confirmed for second-wave clones peaking on day 37.

Using its own MiXCR run on the 5' RACE reads, TCRdb lists one record per CDR3 protein. The repertoire holds 350,000 to 400,000 distinct CDR3 sequences, with over 20% as singletons. Regarding this clonotype: The antigen is unknown.

The CDR3 has 15 amino acids. Germline V gene data show CDR1 as SGHRS and CDR2 as YFSETQ. Trimming took 0 bases from V and 10 from J; bases not matched to a gene: 8. This TCR was recovered from an adult woman who had mild COVID-19 (a few samples of this study predate the infection). Cell type and time point are not known. Material for sequencing was PBMCs or a T cell subset sorted from them (not recorded which). The V and J genes are TRBV5-1 and TRBJ2-1; 9 bases are a match to TRBD1. Written as DNA, the CDR3 is TGCGCCAGCAGCTTGGCCTCCGGGACAGGGCACGAGCAGTTCTTC. Its protein is CASSLASGTGHEQFF.